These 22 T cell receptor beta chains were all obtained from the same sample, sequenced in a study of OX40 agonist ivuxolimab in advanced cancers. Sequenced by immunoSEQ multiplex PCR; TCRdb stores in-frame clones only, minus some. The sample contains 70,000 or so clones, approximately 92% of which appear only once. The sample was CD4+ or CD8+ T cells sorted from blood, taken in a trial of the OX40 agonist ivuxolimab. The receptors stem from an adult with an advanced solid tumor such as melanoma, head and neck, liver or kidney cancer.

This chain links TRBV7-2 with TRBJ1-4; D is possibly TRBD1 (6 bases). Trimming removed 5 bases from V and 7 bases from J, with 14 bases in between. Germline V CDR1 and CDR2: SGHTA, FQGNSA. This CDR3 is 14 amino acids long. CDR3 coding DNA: TGTGCCAGCAGCCAGGGACAAAGAGGTGAAAAACTGTTTTTT. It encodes CASSQGQRGEKLFF.

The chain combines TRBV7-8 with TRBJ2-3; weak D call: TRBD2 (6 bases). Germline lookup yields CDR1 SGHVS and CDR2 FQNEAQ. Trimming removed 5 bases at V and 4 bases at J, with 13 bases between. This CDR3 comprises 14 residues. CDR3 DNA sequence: TGTGCCAGCAGCCTGTGGAGGAGGGCAGATACGCAGTATTTT. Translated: CASSLWRRADTQYF.

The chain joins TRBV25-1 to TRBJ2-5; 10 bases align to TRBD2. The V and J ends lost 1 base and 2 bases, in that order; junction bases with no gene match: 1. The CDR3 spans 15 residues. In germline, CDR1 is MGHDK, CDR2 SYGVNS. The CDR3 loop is CASSELLAGQETQYF. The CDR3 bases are TGTGCCAGCAGTGAATTACTAGCGGGGCAAGAGACCCAGTACTTC.

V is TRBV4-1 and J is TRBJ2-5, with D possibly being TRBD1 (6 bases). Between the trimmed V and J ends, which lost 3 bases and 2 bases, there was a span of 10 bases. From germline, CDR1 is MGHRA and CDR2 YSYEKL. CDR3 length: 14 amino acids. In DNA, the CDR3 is TGCGCCAGCAGCCACCTGAGGGGGCAAGAGACCCAGTACTTC. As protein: CASSHLRGQETQYF.

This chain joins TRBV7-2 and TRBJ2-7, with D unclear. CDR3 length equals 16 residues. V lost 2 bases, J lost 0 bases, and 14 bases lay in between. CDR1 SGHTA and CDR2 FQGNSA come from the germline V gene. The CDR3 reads CASSLYSALRSYEQYF. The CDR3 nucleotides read TGTGCCAGCAGCTTATATTCGGCACTCCGCTCCTACGAGCAGTACTTC.

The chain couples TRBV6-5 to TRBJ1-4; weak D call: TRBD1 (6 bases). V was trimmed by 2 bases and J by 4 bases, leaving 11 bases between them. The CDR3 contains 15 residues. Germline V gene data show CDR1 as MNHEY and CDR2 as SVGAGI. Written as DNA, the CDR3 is TGTGCCAGCAGTTACAGGACAGCTATTAATGAAAAACTGTTTTTT. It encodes CASSYRTAINEKLFF.

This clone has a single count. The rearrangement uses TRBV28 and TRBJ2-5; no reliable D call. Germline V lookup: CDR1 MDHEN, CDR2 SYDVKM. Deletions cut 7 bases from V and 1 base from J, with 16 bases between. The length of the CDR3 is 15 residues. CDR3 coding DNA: TGTGCCAGCACCCCCGTCGAGAGGATCCAAGAGACCCAGTACTTC. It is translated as CASTPVERIQETQYF. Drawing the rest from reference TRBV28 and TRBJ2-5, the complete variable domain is DVKVTQSSRYLVKRTGEKVFLECVQDMDHENMFWYRQDPGLGLRLIYFSYDVKMKEKGDIPEGYSVSREKKERFSLILESASTNQTSMYLCASTPVERIQETQYFGPGTRLLVL.

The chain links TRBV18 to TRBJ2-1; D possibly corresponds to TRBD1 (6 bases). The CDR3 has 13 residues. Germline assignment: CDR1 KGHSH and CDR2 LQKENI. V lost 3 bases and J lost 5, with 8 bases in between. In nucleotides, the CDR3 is TGTGCCAGCTCACCCGACAGGAACAATGAGCAGTTCTTC. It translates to CASSPDRNNEQFF.

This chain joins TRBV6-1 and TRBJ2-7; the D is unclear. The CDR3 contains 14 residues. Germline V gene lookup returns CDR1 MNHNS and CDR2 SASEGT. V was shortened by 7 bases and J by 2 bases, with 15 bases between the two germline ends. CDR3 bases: TGTGCCAGCACCGGAACCTCTTGGCCCTACGAGCAGTACTTC. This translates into CASTGTSWPYEQYF.

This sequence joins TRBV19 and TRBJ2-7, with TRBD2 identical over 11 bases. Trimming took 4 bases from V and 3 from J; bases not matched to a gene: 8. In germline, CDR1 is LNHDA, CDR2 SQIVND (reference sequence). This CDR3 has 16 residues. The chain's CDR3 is CASSTLPSGRFYEQYF. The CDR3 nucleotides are TGTGCCAGTAGTACTCTGCCTAGCGGGAGGTTCTACGAGCAGTACTTC.

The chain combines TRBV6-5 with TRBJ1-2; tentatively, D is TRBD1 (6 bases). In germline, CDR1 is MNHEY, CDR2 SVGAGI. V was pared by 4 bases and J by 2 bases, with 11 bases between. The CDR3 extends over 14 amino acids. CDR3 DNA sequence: TGTGCCAGCAGTTTCAGACAGGAGAACTATGGCTACACCTTC. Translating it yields CASSFRQENYGYTF.

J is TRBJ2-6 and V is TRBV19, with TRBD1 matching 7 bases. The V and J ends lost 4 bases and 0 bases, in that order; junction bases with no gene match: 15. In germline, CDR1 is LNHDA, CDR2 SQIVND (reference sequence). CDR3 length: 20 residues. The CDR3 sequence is CASSTTRQGRELSGANVLTF. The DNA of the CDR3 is TGTGCCAGTAGTACAACTCGACAGGGACGGGAACTCTCTGGGGCCAACGTCCTGACTTTC.

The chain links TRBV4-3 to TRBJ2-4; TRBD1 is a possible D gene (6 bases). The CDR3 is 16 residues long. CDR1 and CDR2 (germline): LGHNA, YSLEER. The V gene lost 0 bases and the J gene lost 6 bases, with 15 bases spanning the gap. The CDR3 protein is CASSQDLRGTRNIQYF. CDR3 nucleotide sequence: TGCGCCAGCAGCCAAGATCTAAGGGGGACCCGAAACATTCAGTACTTC.

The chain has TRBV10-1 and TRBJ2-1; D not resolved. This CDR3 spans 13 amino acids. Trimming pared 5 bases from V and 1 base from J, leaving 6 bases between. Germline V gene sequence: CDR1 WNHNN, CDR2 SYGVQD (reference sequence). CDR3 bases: TGCGCCAGCAGTAAGGCGTCCTACAATGAGCAGTTCTTC. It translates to CASSKASYNEQFF.

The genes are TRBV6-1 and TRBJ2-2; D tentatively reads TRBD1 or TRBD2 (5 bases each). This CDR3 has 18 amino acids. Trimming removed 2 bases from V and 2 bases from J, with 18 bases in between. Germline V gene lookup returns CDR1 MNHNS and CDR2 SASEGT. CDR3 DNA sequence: TGTGCCAGCAGTGAATCTATCCTTCTGGGACCAAACACCGGGGAGCTGTTTTTT. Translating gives CASSESILLGPNTGELFF.

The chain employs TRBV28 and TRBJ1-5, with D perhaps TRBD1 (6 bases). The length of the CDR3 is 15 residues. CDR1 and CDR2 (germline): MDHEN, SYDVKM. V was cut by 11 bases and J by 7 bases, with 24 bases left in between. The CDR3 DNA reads TGTGCCGCCAGCGACGGCGGGGGGCAGGGGCAGCCCCAGCATTTT. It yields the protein CAASDGGGQGQPQHF.

CDR3 protein: CASSQDYAIQTQYF. For the CDR3, the DNA is TGTGCCAGCAGCCAAGATTACGCCATACAGACCCAGTACTTC. This chain links TRBV14 with TRBJ2-5; unclear D gene. The CDR3 contains 14 residues. Germline V gives CDR1 SGHDN, CDR2 FVKESK. The V gene lost 0 bases and the J gene lost 6 bases, with 11 bases spanning the gap.

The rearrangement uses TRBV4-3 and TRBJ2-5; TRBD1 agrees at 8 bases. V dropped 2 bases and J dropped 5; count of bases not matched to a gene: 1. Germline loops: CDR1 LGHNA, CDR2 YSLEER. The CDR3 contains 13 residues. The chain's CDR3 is CASSQNRGETQYF. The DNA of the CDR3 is TGCGCCAGCAGCCAAAACAGGGGGGAGACCCAGTACTTC.

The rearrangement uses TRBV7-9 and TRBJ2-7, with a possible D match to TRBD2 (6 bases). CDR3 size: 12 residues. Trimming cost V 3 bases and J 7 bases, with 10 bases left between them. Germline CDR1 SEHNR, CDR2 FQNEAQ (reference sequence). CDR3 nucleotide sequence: TGTGCCAGCAGCTTCGGGGGTAGGGAGCAGTACTTC. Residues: CASSFGGREQYF.

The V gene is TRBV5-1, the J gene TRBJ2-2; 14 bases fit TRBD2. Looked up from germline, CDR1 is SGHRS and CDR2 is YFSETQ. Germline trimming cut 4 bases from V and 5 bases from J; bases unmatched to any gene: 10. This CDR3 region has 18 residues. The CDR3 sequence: CASSLTSGRAGGTGELFF. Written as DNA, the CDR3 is TGCGCCAGCAGCCTGACTAGCGGGAGGGCTGGGGGAACCGGGGAGCTGTTTTTT. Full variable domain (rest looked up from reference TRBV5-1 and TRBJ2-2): KAGVTQTPRYLIKTRGQQVTLSCSPISGHRSVSWYQQTPGQGLQFLFEYFSETQRNKGNFPGRFSGRQFSNSRSEMNVSTLELGDSALYLCASSLTSGRAGGTGELFFGEGSRLTVL.

The CDR3 bases are TGCGCCAGGAAATACCTACCTGGGACAGGGGCAGATACGCAGTATTTT. It is translated as CARKYLPGTGADTQYF. The V and J genes are TRBV10-1 and TRBJ2-3; 10 bases are shared with TRBD1. The CDR3 spans 16 residues. Per the germline V gene, CDR1 is WNHNN and CDR2 is SYGVQD (reference sequence). Unmatched junction bases numbered 13, after V lost 9 bases and J lost 4 bases.

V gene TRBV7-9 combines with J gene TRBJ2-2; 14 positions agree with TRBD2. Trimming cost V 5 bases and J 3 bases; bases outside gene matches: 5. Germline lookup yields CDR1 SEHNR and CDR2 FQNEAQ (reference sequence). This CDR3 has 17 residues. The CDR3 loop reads CASSRLGLAGDTGELFF. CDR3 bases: TGTGCCAGCAGCAGGCTGGGACTAGCGGGGGACACCGGGGAGCTGTTTTTT.